Below are 7 T cell receptor beta chains sequenced from a single sample in a study of monozygotic twins with inflammatory bowel disease. TCRdb re-analyzed the 5' RACE reads; it lists each CDR3 protein once, without DNA. Its listing shows about 43,000 distinct CDR3 sequences. The sequencing input was blood. Receptors were obtained from a human donor with ulcerative colitis or Crohn's disease, or a healthy co-twin of an affected twin (not recorded which).

The CDR3 here is CASSQVIAATHYNEQFF. The chain combines TRBV4-1 with TRBJ2-1; checking the TCRdb D call of TRBD2 is not possible without DNA. In germline, CDR1 is MGHRA, CDR2 YSYEKL. The CDR3 is made up of 17 amino acids.

The V and J genes are TRBV6-2 or TRBV6-3 and TRBJ2-1; TCRdb gives TRBD2 as the D gene, but with no DNA this cannot be confirmed. Germline V gene sequence: CDR1 MNHEY, CDR2 SVGEGT. The CDR3 runs 17 residues. The CDR3 sequence: CASSPLAGPKAAGEQFF.

The chain has TRBV27 and TRBJ2-1; the TRBD1 assignment by TCRdb is unverifiable without DNA. The CDR3 has 15 residues. The V gene's germline CDR1 is MNHEY and CDR2 SMNVEV (reference sequence). This chain's CDR3 is CASSQTRGSYNEQFF.

The CDR3 sequence: CASGGTGAQGTQYF. V and J are TRBV6-1 and TRBJ2-3; TCRdb selects TRBD1, and the lack of DNA leaves this call unchecked. The length of the CDR3 is 14 residues. Germline V gene data show CDR1 as MNHNS and CDR2 as SASEGT.

CDR3 protein: CASSRKGGHLAKNIQYF. The V gene is TRBV5-6, the J gene TRBJ2-4; TCRdb returns TRBD1, unconfirmable since there is no DNA. The CDR3 extends over 17 amino acids. Germline V gene sequence: CDR1 SGHDT, CDR2 YYEEEE.

The genes are TRBV20-1 and TRBJ2-7; there is no DNA to check the TCRdb D call of TRBD2. The CDR3 has 14 amino acids. From germline, CDR1 is DFQATT and CDR2 SNEGSKA (reference sequence). The CDR3 loop is CSASFRGSIGEQYF.

The chain recombines TRBV12-3 or TRBV12-4 with TRBJ2-1; TCRdb lists TRBD2, though no DNA is available to test this call. This CDR3 is 18 amino acids long. CDR3: CASSSAGLAGGVYNEQFF.